Below are 8 T cell receptor beta chains sequenced from a single sample in a study of blood T cell repertoires in COVID-19. Assay: immunoSEQ multiplex PCR; the TCRdb copy retains only in-frame clones and omits some. The sample yields 130,000 to 150,000 clones, over 80% seen once. The sequenced sample was peripheral blood. The receptors were sampled from a woman aged 40 to 55 with active or convalescent COVID-19.

The chain employs TRBV2 and TRBJ2-5; TRBD1 matches at 7 bases. CDR1 and CDR2 from the germline V gene are SNHLY and FYNNEI. This CDR3 region has 15 residues. J was trimmed by 5 bases and V by 4 bases; bases with no gene match: 10. The CDR3 region is CASSVLRQGRETQYF. The CDR3 nucleotides are TGTGCCAGCAGTGTGTTGAGACAGGGTAGGGAGACCCAGTACTTC. Supplemented by reference TRBV2 and TRBJ2-5, the full variable domain reads EPEVTQTPSHQVTQMGQEVILRCVPISNHLYFYWYRQILGQKVEFLVSFYNNEISEKSEIFDDQFSVERPDGSNFTLKIRSTKLEDSAMYFCASSVLRQGRETQYFGPGTRLLVL.

V is TRBV2 and J is TRBJ2-7; 14 bases map to TRBD2. J was trimmed by 6 bases and V by 4 bases; bases with no gene match: 5. CDR1 SNHLY and CDR2 FYNNEI come from the germline V gene. The CDR3 length is 15 residues. The CDR3 sequence: CASSAGTSGRIEQYF. CDR3 nucleotides: TGTGCCAGCAGTGCCGGGACTAGCGGGAGAATCGAGCAGTACTTC.

The chain links TRBV2 to TRBJ2-5, with 10 nucleotides matching TRBD1. The V gene end was trimmed by 0 bases and the J gene end by 5 bases; junction bases not matched to a gene: 9. From germline, CDR1 is SNHLY and CDR2 FYNNEI. The length of the CDR3 is 17 residues. The CDR3, as DNA: TGTGCCAGCAGTGAAGCCCCCGGGACAGGGGTTGGGGAGACCCAGTACTTC. This codes for CASSEAPGTGVGETQYF.

The CDR3 here is CASSQDLGAEEHHEQYF. CDR3 nucleotides: TGCGCCAGCAGCCAAGATCTAGGTGCCGAAGAACATCACGAGCAGTACTTC. The genes are TRBV4-1 and TRBJ2-7; D unclear. Germline lookup yields CDR1 MGHRA and CDR2 YSYEKL. The CDR3 contains 17 residues. The V and J ends lost 0 bases and 5 bases respectively, with 20 bases between them.

This clone came up once. The chain employs TRBV3-1 (or the pseudogene TRBV3-2) and TRBJ1-2; D perhaps matches TRBD1 (6 bases). The length of the CDR3 is 13 residues. V lost 0 bases and J lost 6, with 8 bases in between. The germline V gene has CDR1 LGHDT and CDR2 YNNKEL (reference sequence). The CDR3 loop reads CASSQEQGHGYTF. The CDR3 DNA reads TGTGCCAGCAGCCAAGAACAGGGCCATGGCTACACCTTC.

This sequence joins TRBV4-2 and TRBJ2-7, with 8 bases lining up with TRBD2. The CDR3 is 15 amino acids. After removal of 0 bases from V and 6 bases from J, the junction contained 7 bases not matched to a gene. Germline CDR1 LGHNA, CDR2 YNFKEQ. CDR3 region: CASSQDGAGGREQYF. The CDR3 nucleotides read TGTGCCAGCAGCCAAGATGGGGCGGGGGGTCGCGAGCAGTACTTC.

The gene calls are TRBV5-6 and TRBJ2-7, with TRBD1 matching over 8 bases. The CDR3 is 15 amino acids. J lost 3 bases, V lost 3 bases, and 8 bases had no gene match. Germline V gene sequence: CDR1 SGHDT, CDR2 YYEEEE. CDR3 sequence (DNA): TGTGCCAGCAGCTCTTGGACAGGGAAGGACTACGAGCAGTACTTC. Translation: CASSSWTGKDYEQYF.

This clone appeared a few times. This chain links TRBV19 with TRBJ1-5; D uncertain. Trimming removed 3 bases from V and 1 base from J, with 7 bases in between. Looked up from germline, CDR1 is LNHDA and CDR2 is SQIVND (reference sequence). The CDR3 length is 14 residues. The CDR3 reads CASSIFGSNQPQHF. The DNA for the CDR3 is TGTGCCAGTAGTATTTTCGGGAGCAATCAGCCCCAGCATTTT.